This T cell receptor beta chain derives from a study of blood T cell repertoires in COVID-19. Study overall: Samples taken during acute and convalescent COVID-19 were collected in the United States, Italy and Spain. The cDNA or gDNA used as material had been derived from T cells, B-cell-depleted T cells, or PBMCs.

The CDR3 consists of 15 residues. Authors' methods: How many nucleated cells were present was estimated from reference gene primer amplification. Assay: immunoSEQ multiplex PCR; the TCRdb copy retains only in-frame clones and omits some. From that table come the V and J calls and clone size; the DNA was used to work out D and trimming. Among about 240,000 clones listed, around four fifths were seen once. The TCR was taken from a woman aged 55 to 70 with active or convalescent COVID-19. V is TRBV12-2 and J is TRBJ1-2. TRBV12-2 corresponds to a pseudogene. The sequenced sample was peripheral blood. The CDR3 region has the DNA TGTGCAAGTCGCCCACGTTGTTTTCGGGAAAATGGCTACACCTTC. Its translation is CASRPRCFRENGYTF.